Below are 6 T cell receptor beta chains sequenced from a single sample in a study of T cell repertoires in cytomegalovirus infection. TCRdb used MiXCR to reprocess the reads, holding one entry per CDR3 protein. The table lists 600,000 to 700,000 distinct CDR3 sequences, around 30% of them singletons. Antigens for these TCRs are unknown. Sequenced material: cultured PBMCs, taken from culture after CMV antigen stimulation. These receptor sequences come from a human donor in good health (CMV status not recorded). Some clones in this sample may be carry-over from other donors' samples.

This clonotype was picked up a small number of times. The rearrangement joins TRBV12-3 or TRBV12-4 to TRBJ1-1; 11 bases are shared with TRBD1. CDR3 length: 14 residues. Trimming removed 5 bases from V and 5 bases from J; junction bases left unmatched: 4. In DNA form, the CDR3 reads TGTGCCAGCAGTAAGGGACAGGGGGTAACTGAAGCTTTCTTT. Its translation is CASSKGQGVTEAFF.

A few counts support this clonotype. The chain couples TRBV7-9 to TRBJ2-3, with no clear D. In germline, CDR1 is SEHNR, CDR2 FQNEAQ (reference sequence). The CDR3 spans 15 residues. The germline V and J ends were trimmed by 5 bases and 1 base, with 13 bases remaining between them. The CDR3 region is CASSRPIDGTDTQYF. The CDR3 DNA sequence: TGTGCCAGCAGCAGGCCCATTGACGGCACAGATACGCAGTATTTT.

The chain joins TRBV7-2 to TRBJ2-2; no reliable D call. With 6 bases removed from V and 2 bases from J, the gap between germline ends came to 7 bases. The CDR3 consists of 13 residues. Germline CDR1 is SGHTA and CDR2 is FQGNSA. DNA of the CDR3: TGTGCCAGCAGGCCACCTAACACCGGGGAGCTGTTTTTT. It codes for CASRPPNTGELFF.

This clonotype was seen a few times. This rearrangement joins TRBV7-8 to TRBJ2-7, with 7 nucleotides matching TRBD1. Germline loops: CDR1 SGHVS, CDR2 FQNEAQ. The CDR3 has 13 amino acids. The V and J ends lost 5 bases and 3 bases, in that order; junction bases with no gene match: 4. For the CDR3, the DNA is TGTGCCAGCAGCATGGACAGGTTCTACGAGCAGTACTTC. Protein: CASSMDRFYEQYF.

The chain employs TRBV12-3 or TRBV12-4 and TRBJ2-7, with TRBD2 matching 8 bases. CDR3 size: 15 residues. With 6 bases clipped from V and 0 bases from J, the junction kept 7 bases outside the gene matches. The CDR3 here is CASSRTGGSSYEQYF. DNA of the CDR3: TGTGCCAGCAGCCGGACGGGAGGGAGCTCCTACGAGCAGTACTTC.

The V gene is TRBV7-9, the J gene TRBJ2-5; D ambiguous. CDR3 length equals 14 residues. The V end was cut by 3 bases, the J end by 1 base, with 9 bases between. CDR1 is SEHNR, CDR2 FQNEAQ, per germline (reference sequence). The CDR3 DNA reads TGTGCCAGCAGCTTCAACAGCCTCCAAGAGACCCAGTACTTC. It specifies CASSFNSLQETQYF.